Shown below are 4 T cell receptor beta chains from a single sample sequenced in a study of blood T cell repertoires in COVID-19. Sequencing used immunoSEQ multiplex PCR; TCRdb keeps in-frame clones, though not all of them. The sample includes 200,000 or so clones, 80% to 90% of them seen just once. Sample: peripheral blood. The origin of the receptors is a man aged 60 to 75 with acute or convalescent COVID-19.

The rearrangement joins TRBV18 to TRBJ2-3; 7 nucleotides agree with TRBD1. With V trimmed by 2 bases and J by 4 bases, 6 bases remained unmatched. There are 15 residues in the CDR3. The germline gives CDR1 KGHSH, CDR2 LQKENI. In DNA form, the CDR3 reads TGTGCCAGCTCACCAGTTTCAGGGGGAGCAGATACGCAGTATTTT. This codes for CASSPVSGGADTQYF.

Note on this clone: The sample holds other DNA sequences that translate to the same CDR3. The chain recombines TRBV5-1 with TRBJ1-2; D is undetermined. From germline, CDR1 is SGHRS and CDR2 YFSETQ. The CDR3 is 13 residues long. Trimming shortened V by 0 bases and J by 3 bases, and 6 bases separated the two germline ends. The CDR3 DNA follows: TGCGCCAGCAGCTTGGCGGGTGACTATGGCTACACCTTC. Translation: CASSLAGDYGYTF.

The chain combines TRBV20-1 with TRBJ2-1; D may be TRBD2 (5 bases). CDR3 size: 13 residues. V was trimmed by 3 bases and J by 0 bases, leaving 6 bases between them. Germline V gene sequence: CDR1 DFQATT, CDR2 SNEGSKA (reference sequence). CDR3: CSASGSSYNEQFF. CDR3 bases: TGCAGTGCTAGTGGGAGCTCCTACAATGAGCAGTTCTTC.

The chain couples TRBV30 to TRBJ1-6; tentatively, D is TRBD1 (5 bases). Germline V CDR1 and CDR2: GTSNPN, SVGIG (reference sequence). Deletions cut 2 bases from V and 9 bases from J, with 14 bases between. The CDR3 has 14 amino acids. The CDR3 loop reads CAWSQEGKGSPLHF. The CDR3 DNA follows: TGTGCCTGGAGTCAGGAGGGGAAGGGTTCACCCCTCCACTTT.